This paragraph covers one T cell receptor beta chain sequence. This clonotype has more than one count but fewer than ten. This clone's antigen is unknown. The input lacks base qualities; no much larger clone sits a single base away. Libraries were prepared through 5' RACE. The sequencing machine was an Illumina MiSeq. Using fastp at Q25 and MiXCR, TCRdb reprocessed the public reads and kept productive beta chains. A single entry per CDR3 protein holds the most common genes and DNA from its merged rows. This sample has tens of thousands of distinct CDR3 sequences in its table, and 4% to 5% of those were observed once. The biggest ten clones account for less than 9.5% of the sample. The entry originates in a study of T cells of healthy individuals (dated 2018 in TCRdb). The origin of this receptor is a human donor in good health.

The sequenced DNA: TGTGCCAGCAGCGTAGGGGTAGCGGCTTACCAAGAGACCCAGTACTTC. It translates as CASSVGVAAYQETQYF. The chain is encoded by TRBV9 joined to TRBJ2-5, and the D gene may be TRBD2, 6 bases matching. The germline V gene supplies CDR1 SGDLS and CDR2 YYNGEE. The CDR3 sequence holds 16 residues, the cysteine and phenylalanine included. Only the CDR3 region is kept as DNA, spanning 48 bases read in frame from base 1. V is clipped by 0 bases and J by 0 bases, and the sequence between their germline boundaries is 12 bases long.